One T cell receptor beta chain is described in this entry. The antigen this receptor binds is unknown. Per-nucleotide qualities are absent, and no much larger clonotype sits a single base away. CDR3 length: 13 amino acids, cysteine to phenylalanine. Only the CDR3 region is kept as DNA, spanning 39 bases read in frame from base 1. The germline V gene gives CDR1 as ENHRY and CDR2 as SYGVKD. Cut back by 5 bases and 3 bases, the V and J ends lie 7 bases apart. Each collaborating institution followed its own protocols to collect whole blood in K2EDTA tubes. For TCRbeta analysis, collaborators shipped samples in one of three forms: frozen whole blood, isolated PBMCs, or DNA extracted from either of those sample types. This entry is derived from a study of blood T cell repertoires in COVID-19 (dated by TCRdb to 2020 to 2022). Context from the whole study: Samples covering the acute and convalescent phases of COVID-19 were provided by collaborators in the United States, Italy and Spain. The prospective study material was composed of cDNA or gDNA derived from T cells, B-cell-depleted T cells, or PBMCs. Subjects who had been exposed to COVID-19, were actively infected with it, or had recovered from it provided the deeply sampled blood TCRbeta repertoires that made up the dataset. The repertoires were released in a freely available public database intended as a resource for research on the immune response to SARS-CoV-2. The samples were drawn from the first 160 participants of the ongoing ImmuneRACE study and from more than 1,000 subjects provided by 6 global collaborators. The sample metadata nearly always contained a de-identified subject ID, COVID-19 status, age in years and sex. Where available, HLA class I and class II types were obtained from metadata supplied by the sample provider rather than from assay-based typing. Findings and caveats that apply to the study as a whole: The quantity of clinical and demographic metadata differed by source and by participant and was supplied without curation.

The immunoSEQ Assay, a bias-controlled multiplex PCR, was used to amplify TCRbeta CDR3 regions from genomic DNA. The published analysis was carried out like this. The number of nucleated cells in each sample was estimated by amplification of reference gene primers within the assay. Sequence reads were collapsed and filtered to measure the absolute abundance of every unique TCRbeta CDR3 rearrangement. For each sample, productive Simpson clonality was calculated by taking the square root of Simpson's diversity index across productive rearrangements. This is the immuneACCESS table as TCRdb keeps it, with only in-frame sequences that have V and J called. A part of the clones is gone; compared with another copy, unresolved V genes explain less than half, and the rest is unexplained. The V and J calls and clone size are taken from that table; D and trimming were inferred from the DNA. The sample table lists 140,000 to 150,000 clones, over 75% of them with a count of one. The ten largest clones add up to less than 2% of the sample.

Material: peripheral blood. This sequence was found in a woman between 45 and 60 years old with acute or convalescent COVID-19. The rearranged segments are TRBV10-3 and TRBJ2-2, and possibly TRBD1, on 6 matching bases. At the DNA level, the sequence is TGTGCCATCAGTCCAGGGGACACCGGGGAGCTGTTTTTT. Its protein product is CAISPGDTGELFF.